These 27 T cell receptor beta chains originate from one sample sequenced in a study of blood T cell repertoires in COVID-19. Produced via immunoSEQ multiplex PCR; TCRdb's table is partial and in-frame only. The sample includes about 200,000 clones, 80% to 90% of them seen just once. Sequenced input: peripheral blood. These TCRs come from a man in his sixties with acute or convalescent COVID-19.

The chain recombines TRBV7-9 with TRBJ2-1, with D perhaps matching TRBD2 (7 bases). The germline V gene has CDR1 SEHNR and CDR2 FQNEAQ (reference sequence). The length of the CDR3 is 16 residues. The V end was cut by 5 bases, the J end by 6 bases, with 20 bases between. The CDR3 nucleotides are TGTGCCAGCAGCCCCCGGGGGGCCTCGGTGATCAATGAGCAGTTCTTC. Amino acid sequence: CASSPRGASVINEQFF.

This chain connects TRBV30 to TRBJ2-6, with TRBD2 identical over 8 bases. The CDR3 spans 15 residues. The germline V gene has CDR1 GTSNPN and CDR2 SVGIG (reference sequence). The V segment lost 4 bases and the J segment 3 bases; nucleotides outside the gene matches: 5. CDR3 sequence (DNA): TGTGCCTGGACACGGGAGGGCCTTGGGGCCAACGTCCTGACTTTC. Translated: CAWTREGLGANVLTF.

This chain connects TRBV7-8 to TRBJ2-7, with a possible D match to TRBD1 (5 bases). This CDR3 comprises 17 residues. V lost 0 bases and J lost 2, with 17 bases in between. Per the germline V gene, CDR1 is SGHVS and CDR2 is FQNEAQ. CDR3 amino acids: CASSLASPQGRAYEQYF. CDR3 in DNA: TGTGCCAGCAGCTTAGCCAGCCCCCAGGGTCGCGCCTACGAGCAGTACTTC.

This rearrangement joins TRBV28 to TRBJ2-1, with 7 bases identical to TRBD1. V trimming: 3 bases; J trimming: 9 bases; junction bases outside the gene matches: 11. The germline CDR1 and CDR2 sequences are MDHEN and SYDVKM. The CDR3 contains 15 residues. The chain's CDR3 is CASSFADRLGGEQFF. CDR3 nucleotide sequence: TGTGCCAGCAGTTTCGCGGACAGGCTGGGTGGTGAGCAGTTCTTC.

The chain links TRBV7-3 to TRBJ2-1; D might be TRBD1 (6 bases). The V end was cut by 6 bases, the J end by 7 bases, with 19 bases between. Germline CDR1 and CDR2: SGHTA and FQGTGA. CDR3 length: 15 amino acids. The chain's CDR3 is CASRPSGEAINEQFF. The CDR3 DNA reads TGTGCCAGCAGACCCTCAGGGGAAGCAATAAATGAGCAGTTCTTC.

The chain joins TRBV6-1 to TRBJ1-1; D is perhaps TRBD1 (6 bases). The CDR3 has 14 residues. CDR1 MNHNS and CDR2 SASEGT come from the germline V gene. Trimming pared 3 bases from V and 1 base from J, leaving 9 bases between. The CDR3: CASSEGTRNTEAFF. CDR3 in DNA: TGTGCCAGCAGTGAGGGGACAAGGAACACTGAAGCTTTCTTT.

Written as DNA, the CDR3 is TGTGCCAGCAGTGAAGCACAGGGCAACACTGAAGCTTTCTTT. Its translation: CASSEAQGNTEAFF. J is TRBJ1-1 and V is TRBV6-1, with D possibly being TRBD1 (6 bases). V lost 0 bases and J 2 bases, leaving 7 bases between the germline ends. The CDR3 covers 14 residues. Germline CDR1 and CDR2: MNHNS and SASEGT.

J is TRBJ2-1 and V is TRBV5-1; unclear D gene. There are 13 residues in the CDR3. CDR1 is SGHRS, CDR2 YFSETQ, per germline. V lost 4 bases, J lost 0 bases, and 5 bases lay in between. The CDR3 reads CASSGSSYNEQFF. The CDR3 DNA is TGCGCCAGCAGCGGTAGCTCCTACAATGAGCAGTTCTTC.

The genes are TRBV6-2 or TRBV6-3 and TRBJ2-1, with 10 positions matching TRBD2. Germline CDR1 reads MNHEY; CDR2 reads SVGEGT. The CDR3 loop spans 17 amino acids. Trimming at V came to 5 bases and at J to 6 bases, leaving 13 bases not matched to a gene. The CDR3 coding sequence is TGTGCCAGCAGTCAACGATGGCTAGCGGGAGAGGGCAATGAGCAGTTCTTC. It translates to CASSQRWLAGEGNEQFF.

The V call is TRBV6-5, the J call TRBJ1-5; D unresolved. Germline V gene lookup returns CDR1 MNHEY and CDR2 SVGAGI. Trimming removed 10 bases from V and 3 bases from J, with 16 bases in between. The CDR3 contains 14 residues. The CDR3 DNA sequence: TGTGCCACCGAGGAACGGCAGATCAATCAGCCCCAGCATTTT. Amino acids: CATEERQINQPQHF.

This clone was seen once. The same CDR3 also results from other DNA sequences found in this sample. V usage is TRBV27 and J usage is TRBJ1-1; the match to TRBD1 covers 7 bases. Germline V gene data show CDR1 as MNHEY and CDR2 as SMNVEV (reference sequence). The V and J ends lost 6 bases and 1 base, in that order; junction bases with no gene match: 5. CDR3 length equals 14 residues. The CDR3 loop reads CASSPDRPNTEAFF. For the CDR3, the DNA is TGTGCCAGCAGCCCGGACAGGCCGAACACTGAAGCTTTCTTT.

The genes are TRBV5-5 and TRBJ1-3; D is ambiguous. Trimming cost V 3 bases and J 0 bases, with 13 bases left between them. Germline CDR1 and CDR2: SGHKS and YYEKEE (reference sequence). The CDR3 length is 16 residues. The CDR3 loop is CASSWASGGSGNTIYF. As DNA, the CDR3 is TGTGCCAGCAGCTGGGCCTCTGGAGGCTCTGGAAACACCATATATTTT.

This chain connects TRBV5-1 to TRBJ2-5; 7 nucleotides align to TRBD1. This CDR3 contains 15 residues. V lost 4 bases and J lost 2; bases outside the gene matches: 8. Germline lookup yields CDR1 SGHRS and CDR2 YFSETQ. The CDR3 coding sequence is TGCGCCAGCAGCCCTACGGACAGGACTCAAGAGACCCAGTACTTC. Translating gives CASSPTDRTQETQYF.

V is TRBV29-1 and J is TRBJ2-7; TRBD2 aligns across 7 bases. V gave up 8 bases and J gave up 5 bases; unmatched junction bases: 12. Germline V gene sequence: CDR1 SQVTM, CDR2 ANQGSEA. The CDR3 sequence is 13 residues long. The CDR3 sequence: CSTRGGGPHEQYF. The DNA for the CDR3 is TGCAGCACCCGAGGCGGGGGACCCCACGAGCAGTACTTC.

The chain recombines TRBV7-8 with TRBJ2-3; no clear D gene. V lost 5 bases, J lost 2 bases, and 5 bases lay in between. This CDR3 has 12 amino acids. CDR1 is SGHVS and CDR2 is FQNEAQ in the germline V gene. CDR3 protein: CASSIYTDTQYF. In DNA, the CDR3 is TGTGCCAGCAGCATATACACAGATACGCAGTATTTT.

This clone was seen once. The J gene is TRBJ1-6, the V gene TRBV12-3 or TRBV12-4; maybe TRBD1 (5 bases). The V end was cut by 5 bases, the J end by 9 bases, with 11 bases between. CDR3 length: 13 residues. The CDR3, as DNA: TGTGCCAGCAGTGGCCAGGGTAGTTCACCCCTCCACTTT. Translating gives CASSGQGSSPLHF.

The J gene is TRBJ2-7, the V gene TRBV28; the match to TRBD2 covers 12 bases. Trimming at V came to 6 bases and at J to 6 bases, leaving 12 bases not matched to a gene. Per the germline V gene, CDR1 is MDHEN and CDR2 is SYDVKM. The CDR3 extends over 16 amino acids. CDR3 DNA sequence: TGTGCCAGCAGGGCGTCTTCTAGCGGGAGGGTGGCCGAGCAGTACTTC. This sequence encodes CASRASSSGRVAEQYF.

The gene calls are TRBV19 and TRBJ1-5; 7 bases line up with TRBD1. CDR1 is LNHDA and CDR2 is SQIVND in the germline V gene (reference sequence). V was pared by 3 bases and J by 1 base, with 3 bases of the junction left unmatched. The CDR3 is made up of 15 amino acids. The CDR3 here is CASSITGVSNQPQHF. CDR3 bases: TGTGCCAGTAGTATCACAGGGGTGAGCAATCAGCCCCAGCATTTT.

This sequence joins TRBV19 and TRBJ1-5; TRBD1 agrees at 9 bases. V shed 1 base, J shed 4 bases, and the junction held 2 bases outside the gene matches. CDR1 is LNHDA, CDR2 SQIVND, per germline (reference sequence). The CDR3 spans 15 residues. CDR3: CASSIGTGVNQPQHF. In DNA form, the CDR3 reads TGTGCCAGTAGTATAGGGACAGGGGTGAATCAGCCCCAGCATTTT.

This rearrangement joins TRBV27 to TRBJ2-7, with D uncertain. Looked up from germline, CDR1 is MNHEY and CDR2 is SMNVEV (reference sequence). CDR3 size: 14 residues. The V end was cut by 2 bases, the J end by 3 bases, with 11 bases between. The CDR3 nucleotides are TGTGCCAGCAGTTTAAATCCGACTTACTACGAGCAGTACTTC. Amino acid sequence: CASSLNPTYYEQYF.

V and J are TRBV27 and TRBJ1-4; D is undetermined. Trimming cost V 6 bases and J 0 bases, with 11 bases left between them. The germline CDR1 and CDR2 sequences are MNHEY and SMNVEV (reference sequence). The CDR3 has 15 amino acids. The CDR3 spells CASRGGRATNEKLFF. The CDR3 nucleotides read TGTGCCAGCAGGGGTGGGAGAGCAACTAATGAAAAACTGTTTTTT. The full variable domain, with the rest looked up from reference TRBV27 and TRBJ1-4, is EAQVTQNPRYLITVTGKKLTVTCSQNMNHEYMSWYRQDPGLGLRQIYYSMNVEVTDKGDVPEGYKVSRKEKRNFPLILESPSPNQTSLYFCASRGGRATNEKLFFGSGTQLSVL.

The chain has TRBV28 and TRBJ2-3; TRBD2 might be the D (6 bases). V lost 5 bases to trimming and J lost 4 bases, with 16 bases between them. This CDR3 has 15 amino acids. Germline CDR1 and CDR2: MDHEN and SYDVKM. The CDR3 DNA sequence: TGTGCCAGCAGTAGGACTACACCGAGGGCAGATACGCAGTATTTT. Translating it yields CASSRTTPRADTQYF.

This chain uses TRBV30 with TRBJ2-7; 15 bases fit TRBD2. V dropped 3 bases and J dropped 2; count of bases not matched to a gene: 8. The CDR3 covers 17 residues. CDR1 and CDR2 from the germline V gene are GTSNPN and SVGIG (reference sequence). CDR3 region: CAWRSGTSGRHPYEQYF. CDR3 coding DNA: TGTGCCTGGAGATCCGGGACTAGCGGGAGGCACCCCTACGAGCAGTACTTC. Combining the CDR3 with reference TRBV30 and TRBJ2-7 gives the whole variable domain SQTIHQWPATLVQPVGSPLSLECTVEGTSNPNLYWYRQAAGRGLQLLFYSVGIGQISSEVPQNLSASRPQDRQFILSSKKLLLSDSGFYLCAWRSGTSGRHPYEQYFGPGTRLTVT.

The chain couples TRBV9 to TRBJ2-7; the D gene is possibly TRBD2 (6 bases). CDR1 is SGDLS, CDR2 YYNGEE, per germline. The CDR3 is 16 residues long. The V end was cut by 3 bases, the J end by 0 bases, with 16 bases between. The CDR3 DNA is TGTGCCAGCAGCGCAGGAGGGGACCCCCGCTCCTACGAGCAGTACTTC. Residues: CASSAGGDPRSYEQYF.

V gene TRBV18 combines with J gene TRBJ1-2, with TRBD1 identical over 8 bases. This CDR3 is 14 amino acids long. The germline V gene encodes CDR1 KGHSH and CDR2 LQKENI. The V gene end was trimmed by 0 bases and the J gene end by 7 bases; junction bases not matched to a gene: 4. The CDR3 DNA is TGTGCCAGCTCACCACCGGAGGACAGGGCTGGCTACACCTTC. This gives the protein CASSPPEDRAGYTF.

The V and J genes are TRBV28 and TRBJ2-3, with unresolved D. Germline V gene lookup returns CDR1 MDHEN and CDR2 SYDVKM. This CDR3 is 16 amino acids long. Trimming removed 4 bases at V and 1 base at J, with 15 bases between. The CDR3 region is CASSSPWALGTDTQYF. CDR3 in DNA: TGTGCCAGCAGTTCCCCGTGGGCCCTGGGCACAGATACGCAGTATTTT.

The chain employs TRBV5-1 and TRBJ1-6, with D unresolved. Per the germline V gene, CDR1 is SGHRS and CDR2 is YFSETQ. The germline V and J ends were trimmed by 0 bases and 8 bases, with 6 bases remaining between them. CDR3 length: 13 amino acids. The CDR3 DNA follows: TGCGCCAGCAGCTTGGCCGGGTATTCACCCCTCCACTTT. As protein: CASSLAGYSPLHF.